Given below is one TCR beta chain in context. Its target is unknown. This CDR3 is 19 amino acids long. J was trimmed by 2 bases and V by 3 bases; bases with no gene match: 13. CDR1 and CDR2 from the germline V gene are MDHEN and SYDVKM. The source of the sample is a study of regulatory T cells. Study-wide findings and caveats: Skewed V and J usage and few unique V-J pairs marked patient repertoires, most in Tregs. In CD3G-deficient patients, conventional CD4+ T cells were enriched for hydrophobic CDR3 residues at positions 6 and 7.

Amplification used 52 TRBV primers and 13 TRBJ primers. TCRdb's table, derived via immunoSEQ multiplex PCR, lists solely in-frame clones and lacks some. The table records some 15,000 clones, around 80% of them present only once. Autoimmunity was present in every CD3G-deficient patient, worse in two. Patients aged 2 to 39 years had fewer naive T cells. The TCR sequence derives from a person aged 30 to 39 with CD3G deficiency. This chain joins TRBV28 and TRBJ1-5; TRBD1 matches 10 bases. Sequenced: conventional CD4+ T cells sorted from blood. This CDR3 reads CASSFWDRGVRKGNQPQHF. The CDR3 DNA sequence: TGTGCCAGCAGTTTTTGGGACAGGGGAGTTCGGAAGGGCAATCAGCCCCAGCATTTT.